Detailed here is one TCR beta chain. The data derive from a study of T-cell memory formation after mild COVID-19. TCRdb recomputed calls from the 5' RACE reads with MiXCR, one row per CDR3 protein. This sample has 150,000 or so distinct CDR3 sequences, with about 15% found just once. The CDR3 sequence is 14 residues long. V was pared by 4 bases and J by 7 bases, with 4 bases of the junction left unmatched. Per germline, CDR1 SGHRS and CDR2 YFSETQ. The gene calls are TRBV5-1 and TRBJ1-6, with 8 positions matching TRBD1. The clonotype comes from an adult woman who had mild COVID-19 (a few samples of this study predate the infection). Cell type and time point are not known. Sequencing was done on a sample of PBMCs or a T cell subset sorted from them (not recorded which). The CDR3 is CASSQGQENSPLHF. CDR3 in DNA: TGCGCCAGCAGCCAGGGACAGGAAAATTCACCCCTCCACTTT.